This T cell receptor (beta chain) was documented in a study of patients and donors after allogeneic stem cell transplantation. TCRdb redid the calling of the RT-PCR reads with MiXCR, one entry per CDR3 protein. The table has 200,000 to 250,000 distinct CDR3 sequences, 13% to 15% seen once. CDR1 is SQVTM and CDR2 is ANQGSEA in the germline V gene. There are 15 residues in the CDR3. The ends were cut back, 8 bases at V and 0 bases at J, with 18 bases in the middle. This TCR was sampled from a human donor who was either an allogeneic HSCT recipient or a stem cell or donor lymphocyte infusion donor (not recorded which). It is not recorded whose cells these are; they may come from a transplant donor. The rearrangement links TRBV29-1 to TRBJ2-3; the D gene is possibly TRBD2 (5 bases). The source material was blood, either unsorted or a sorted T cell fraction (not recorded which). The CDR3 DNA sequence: TGCAGCTCACTCGTAGGACTGCCTAGCACAGATACGCAGTATTTT. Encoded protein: CSSLVGLPSTDTQYF.